This record concerns one T cell receptor (beta chain) sequence. The sample originates from a study of control samples from healthy donors and cancer patients. The protocol was immunoSEQ multiplex PCR, while the TCRdb copy is restricted to in-frame clones and leaves out a portion. The sample holds over 80,000 clones, around four fifths seen once. V lost 4 bases to trimming and J lost 4 bases, with 10 bases between them. The CDR3 has 13 amino acids. Germline CDR1 and CDR2: SNHLY and FYNNEI. Sequenced material: blood. This chain connects TRBV2 to TRBJ1-2; possible D gene TRBD1, 5 bases. The TCR sequence derives from a man aged 30 to 45 in good health. DNA for the CDR3: TGTGCCAGCAGTGGACAGACCAGCTATGGCTACACCTTC. This sequence encodes CASSGQTSYGYTF.